The 26 T cell receptor beta chains below all came from one sample that was sequenced in a study of follicular helper T cells after annual influenza vaccination. The sample's time point: 2015-2016 season, 7 days after influenza vaccination. The assay was immunoSEQ multiplex PCR, and TCRdb's table has in-frame clones only and misses some. Of some 5,600 clones listed, roughly 84% are singletons. The input for sequencing was CXCR5+ CD38- circulating T follicular helper cells from blood, taken 7 days after influenza vaccination. Subset denoted: circulating Tfh, non-naive CD4+CXCR5+PD-1+ (ICOS+CD38+ or ICOS-CD38-). The receptor source for this set is an adult who received the influenza vaccine.

V gene TRBV30 combines with J gene TRBJ2-5, with 7 bases aligning to TRBD1. CDR3 length equals 13 residues. Germline V gene data show CDR1 as GTSNPN and CDR2 as SVGIG (reference sequence). V dropped 4 bases and J dropped 4; count of bases not matched to a gene: 6. The CDR3 DNA is TGTGCCTGGACTCAGACAGGGAGAGAGACCCAGTACTTC. Its translation: CAWTQTGRETQYF.

The chain links TRBV18 to TRBJ2-2; possible D gene TRBD1, 6 bases. The CDR3 has 17 amino acids. V was trimmed by 2 bases and J by 4 bases, leaving 17 bases between them. Germline V gene data show CDR1 as KGHSH and CDR2 as LQKENI. This CDR3 reads CASSPWSSTGITGELFF. CDR3 nucleotides: TGTGCCAGCTCACCATGGTCGTCCACAGGGATCACCGGGGAGCTGTTTTTT. The whole variable domain, remainder taken from reference TRBV18 and TRBJ2-2, is NAGVMQNPRHLVRRRGQEARLRCSPMKGHSHVYWYRQLPEEGLKFMVYLQKENIIDESGMPKERFSAEFPKEGPSILRIQQVVRGDSAAYFCASSPWSSTGITGELFFGEGSRLTVL.

The V call is TRBV9, the J call TRBJ2-7; 8 nucleotides line up with TRBD1. Trimming removed 3 bases from V and 2 bases from J; junction bases left unmatched: 7. The germline V gene has CDR1 SGDLS and CDR2 YYNGEE. This CDR3 has 15 residues. This CDR3 is CASSAGTGPTYEQYF. Here the CDR3 DNA reads TGTGCCAGCAGCGCTGGGACAGGCCCTACCTACGAGCAGTACTTC.

The chain links TRBV6-5 to TRBJ1-3, with a possible D match to TRBD1 (6 bases). Germline V gene sequence: CDR1 MNHEY, CDR2 SVGAGI. V was clipped by 2 bases and J by 2 bases, with 7 bases between them. The CDR3 consists of 14 residues. The CDR3 nucleotides are TGTGCCAGCAGTTACGGGGGGCCTGGAAACACCATATATTTT. It encodes CASSYGGPGNTIYF.

This chain joins TRBV19 and TRBJ2-1; possibly TRBD1 or TRBD2 for D (7 bases each). Trimming cost V 6 bases and J 12 bases, with 15 bases left between them. Germline values: CDR1 LNHDA, CDR2 SQIVND (reference sequence). The CDR3 is 12 residues long. The CDR3 DNA reads as TGTGCCAGTAGCATCAGGGGGGGAGCGCAGTTCTTC. This translates into CASSIRGGAQFF.

This clone was counted a few times. The chain uses TRBV9 and TRBJ2-3; 8 bases are a match to TRBD2. CDR1 and CDR2 (germline): SGDLS, YYNGEE. The length of the CDR3 is 15 residues. V was clipped by 0 bases and J by 7 bases; unmatched bases: 7. DNA for the CDR3: TGTGCCAGCAGCGTAGGGTCCAGCGGGGGAAATACGCAGTATTTT. Translating gives CASSVGSSGGNTQYF. The complete variable domain, with remaining parts taken from reference TRBV9 and TRBJ2-3, reads DSGVTQTPKHLITATGQRVTLRCSPRSGDLSVYWYQQSLDQGLQFLIQYYNGEERAKGNILERFSAQQFPDLHSELNLSSLELGDSALYFCASSVGSSGGNTQYFGPGTRLTVL.

This clone was observed a single time. The rearrangement links TRBV20-1 to TRBJ2-1; D might be TRBD2 (5 bases). Trimming cost V 7 bases and J 5 bases, with 9 bases left between them. Germline CDR1 reads DFQATT; CDR2 reads SNEGSKA (reference sequence). This CDR3 contains 11 residues. DNA of the CDR3: TGCAGTGGAACTAGGAACAATGAGCAGTTCTTC. Translation: CSGTRNNEQFF.

This chain links TRBV19 with TRBJ2-7; 9 bases agree with TRBD1. CDR3 length: 14 amino acids. Per germline, CDR1 LNHDA and CDR2 SQIVND (reference sequence). V lost 6 bases to trimming and J lost 0 bases; unmatched junction nucleotides: 3. This chain's CDR3 is CASRETGGSYEQYF. The CDR3 coding sequence is TGTGCCAGTAGAGAGACAGGGGGCTCCTACGAGCAGTACTTC.

The chain links TRBV7-6 to TRBJ2-1; 10 bases agree with TRBD2. The CDR3 is 17 amino acids. After removal of 1 base from V and 0 bases from J, the junction contained 3 bases not matched to a gene. The germline gives CDR1 SGHVS, CDR2 FNYEAQ. The CDR3 sequence: CASSLVSGGASYNEQFF. CDR3 nucleotides: TGTGCCAGCAGCTTAGTAAGCGGGGGGGCCTCCTACAATGAGCAGTTCTTC.

The gene calls are TRBV7-2 and TRBJ1-2; D is ambiguous. The CDR3 length is 13 residues. Trimming stripped 4 bases from V and 6 bases from J, with 12 bases between. Germline CDR1 SGHTA, CDR2 FQGNSA. The CDR3 sequence is CASSSGPGNGYTF. Here the CDR3 DNA reads TGTGCCAGCAGCTCCGGCCCGGGTAATGGCTACACCTTC.

Remarks on this clone: The identical CDR3 is also encoded by other nucleotide sequences in the sample. CDR3 protein: CASSLGTDNEKLFF. The DNA for the CDR3 is TGTGCCAGCAGCTTGGGGACGGATAATGAAAAACTGTTTTTT. J is TRBJ1-4 and V is TRBV5-6; D remains unclear. CDR3 length equals 14 residues. V was trimmed by 0 bases and J by 4 bases, leaving 7 bases between them. Germline V gives CDR1 SGHDT, CDR2 YYEEEE.

The chain links TRBV18 to TRBJ1-1, with D perhaps TRBD1 (5 bases). This CDR3 contains 14 residues. Trimming took 0 bases from V and 14 from J, leaving 19 bases between them. CDR1 and CDR2 from the germline V gene are KGHSH and LQKENI. The CDR3 loop is CASSPPSAQAEPFF. CDR3 sequence (DNA): TGTGCCAGCTCACCACCGTCTGCACAGGCTGAGCCCTTCTTT.

V is TRBV4-3 and J is TRBJ2-5; a possible D gene is TRBD2 (6 bases). Germline loops: CDR1 LGHNA, CDR2 YSLEER. The V and J ends lost 6 bases and 0 bases respectively, with 26 bases between them. This CDR3 has 19 residues. Here the CDR3 DNA reads TGCGCCAGCAGTCCAAGTCCGGACCCCGCGGGGAGGTACCAAGAGACCCAGTACTTC. Residues: CASSPSPDPAGRYQETQYF.

V gene TRBV5-6 combines with J gene TRBJ2-2, with no clear D. The CDR3 loop spans 15 amino acids. Germline CDR1 SGHDT, CDR2 YYEEEE. Trimming removed 3 bases at V and 2 bases at J, with 11 bases between. For the CDR3, the DNA is TGTGCCAGCAGCTCCTGGTACAGAAACACCGGGGAGCTGTTTTTT. Translation: CASSSWYRNTGELFF.

The gene calls are TRBV5-1 and TRBJ1-1, with 8 bases aligning to TRBD1. The V gene end was trimmed by 0 bases and the J gene end by 6 bases; junction bases not matched to a gene: 10. Germline CDR1 SGHRS, CDR2 YFSETQ. The length of the CDR3 is 16 residues. The CDR3 sequence: CASSLGNVDRGAEAFF. The DNA for the CDR3 is TGCGCCAGCAGCTTGGGGAATGTTGACAGGGGAGCTGAAGCTTTCTTT.

The chain uses TRBV5-4 and TRBJ2-3, with TRBD2 identical over 8 bases. Germline trimming cut 3 bases from V and 4 bases from J; bases unmatched to any gene: 10. CDR1 SGHNT and CDR2 YYREEE come from the germline V gene (reference sequence). The CDR3 is 16 amino acids. CDR3 DNA sequence: TGTGCCAGCAGCTCGACTAGCGCGAGGCGAGCAGATACGCAGTATTTT. Protein sequence: CASSSTSARRADTQYF.

This clone was counted a single time. The V gene is TRBV28, the J gene TRBJ2-5; D call uncertain. The V gene lost 3 bases and the J gene lost 5 bases, with 7 bases spanning the gap. The germline V gene has CDR1 MDHEN and CDR2 SYDVKM. The CDR3 totals 12 residues. The CDR3 DNA follows: TGTGCCAGCAGTTTGAAGAGGGAGACCCAGTACTTC. Amino acids: CASSLKRETQYF. The variable domain in full, completed from reference TRBV28 and TRBJ2-5, reads DVKVTQSSRYLVKRTGEKVFLECVQDMDHENMFWYRQDPGLGLRLIYFSYDVKMKEKGDIPEGYSVSREKKERFSLILESASTNQTSMYLCASSLKRETQYFGPGTRLLVL.

This clone was observed a handful of times. This sequence joins TRBV19 and TRBJ1-5; 7 positions match TRBD1. The CDR3 extends over 16 amino acids. With 5 bases clipped from V and 0 bases from J, the junction kept 7 bases outside the gene matches. CDR1 and CDR2 (germline): LNHDA, SQIVND (reference sequence). This CDR3 reads CASSPLDRASNQPQHF. CDR3 coding DNA: TGTGCCAGTAGTCCCCTCGACAGGGCTAGCAATCAGCCCCAGCATTTT. Looking up the rest from reference TRBV19 and TRBJ1-5 gives the full variable domain: DGGITQSPKYLFRKEGQNVTLSCEQNLNHDAMYWYRQDPGQGLRLIYYSQIVNDFQKGDIAEGYSVSREKKESFPLTVTSAQKNPTAFYLCASSPLDRASNQPQHFGDGTRLSIL.

This chain connects TRBV11-2 to TRBJ2-7; no clear D. The germline V gene encodes CDR1 SGHAT and CDR2 FQNNGV. The CDR3 runs 14 residues. Trimming removed 0 bases at V and 2 bases at J, with 8 bases between. The CDR3 reads CASSLDVRTYEQYF. CDR3 bases: TGTGCCAGCAGCTTAGATGTACGGACCTACGAGCAGTACTTC. Full variable domain (outside the CDR3, taken from reference TRBV11-2 and TRBJ2-7): EAGVAQSPRYKIIEKRQSVAFWCNPISGHATLYWYQQILGQGPKLLIQFQNNGVVDDSQLPKDRFSAERLKGVDSTLKIQPAKLEDSAVYLCASSLDVRTYEQYFGPGTRLTVT.

The rearrangement links TRBV6-6 to TRBJ2-2; D remains ambiguous. The CDR3 is made up of 9 amino acids. V was clipped by 8 bases and J by 9 bases, with 4 bases between them. Germline CDR1 is MNHNY and CDR2 is SVGAGI (reference sequence). CDR3 sequence reads: CASGRELFF. The CDR3, as DNA: TGTGCCAGCGGCCGGGAGCTGTTTTTT.

The count of this clone is one. This chain connects TRBV27 to TRBJ1-6, with D uncertain. From germline, CDR1 is MNHEY and CDR2 SMNVEV (reference sequence). The CDR3 has 17 amino acids. V was trimmed by 3 bases and J by 6 bases, leaving 18 bases between them. The CDR3 DNA sequence: TGTGCCAGCAGTTTCCTCCGAGACCGCGCCATTAATTCACCCCTCCACTTT. Translation: CASSFLRDRAINSPLHF.

The rearrangement joins TRBV29-1 to TRBJ2-7, with TRBD2 matching 8 bases. Germline lookup yields CDR1 SQVTM and CDR2 ANQGSEA. The length of the CDR3 is 14 residues. V dropped 7 bases and J dropped 6; count of bases not matched to a gene: 14. This CDR3 is CSAGRGTTAGEQYF. CDR3 nucleotides: TGCAGCGCCGGGAGGGGGACAACCGCAGGCGAGCAGTACTTC.

The V and J genes are TRBV15 and TRBJ2-1; a possible D gene is TRBD2 (5 bases). Germline V lookup: CDR1 LNHNV, CDR2 YYDKDF (reference sequence). Trimming shortened V by 1 base and J by 0 bases, and 10 bases separated the two germline ends. The CDR3 is 16 amino acids. CDR3 amino acids: CATSRGRISSYNEQFF. The CDR3 bases are TGTGCCACCAGCAGAGGGAGGATCAGCTCCTACAATGAGCAGTTCTTC.

This chain joins TRBV20-1 and TRBJ2-1; D unresolved. Germline V gene sequence: CDR1 DFQATT, CDR2 SNEGSKA (reference sequence). The CDR3 length is 11 residues. V was trimmed by 6 bases and J by 9 bases, leaving 12 bases between them. The CDR3 spells CSAIGFREQFF. The DNA for the CDR3 is TGCAGTGCGATAGGTTTTCGTGAGCAGTTCTTC.

The chain joins TRBV28 to TRBJ1-2, with D maybe TRBD1 (5 bases). The CDR3 runs 17 residues. From germline, CDR1 is MDHEN and CDR2 SYDVKM. With 5 bases removed from V and 6 bases from J, the gap between germline ends came to 25 bases. CDR3 nucleotides: TGTGCCAGCAGTACCTTTCCAACCCGGGACGGAGGTAATGGCTACACCTTC. It encodes CASSTFPTRDGGNGYTF.

With respect to this clone: One junction end does not reproduce the germline sequence, and a read error may be involved. The chain is built from TRBV7-8 and TRBJ2-7, with 10 bases matching TRBD1. Per the germline V gene, CDR1 is SGHVS and CDR2 is FQNEAQ. This CDR3 is built from 13 residues. This CDR3 reads CAGSLGQGGEQYF. The CDR3, as DNA: TGTGCCGGCAGCTTAGGACAGGGGGGCGAGCAGTACTTC.